This TCR beta chain came from a study of blood T cell repertoires in COVID-19. For the study at large: Material from acute and convalescent COVID-19 was sourced from the United States, Italy and Spain. The cDNA or gDNA used as material had been derived from T cells, B-cell-depleted T cells, or PBMCs.

The CDR3 runs 13 residues. Germline CDR1 MNHEY, CDR2 SVGAGI. V lost 11 bases and J lost 6; bases outside the gene matches: 9. In the study's own analysis: Amplification of reference gene primers was used by the study to estimate nucleated cell counts. Here immunoSEQ multiplex PCR was the method, and the copy in TCRdb shows in-frame clones only, minus some. The V and J calls and the clone size are those of that table, but D and trimming were determined from the DNA. This table holds approximately 200,000 clones, over 75% found once. This clone was counted only a few times. The V gene is TRBV6-5, the J gene TRBJ1-2; 10 bases agree with TRBD1. The clonotype was recovered from a man in his forties with active or convalescent COVID-19. Sequencing was carried out using peripheral blood. CDR3 residues: CASGTGVIDGYTF. CDR3 coding DNA: TGTGCCTCCGGGACAGGGGTGATTGATGGCTACACCTTC.